The present TCR beta chain was sequenced within a study of blood T cell repertoires in COVID-19 (TCRdb year 2020). About the full investigation: Samples from collaborators originated in the United States, Italy and Spain and spanned both the acute and convalescent phases of COVID-19. The prospective study material was composed of cDNA or gDNA derived from T cells, B-cell-depleted T cells, or PBMCs. Subjects who had been exposed to COVID-19, were actively infected with it, or had recovered from it provided the deeply sampled blood TCRbeta repertoires that made up the dataset. The repertoires were made available in a free public database intended to serve as a resource for research on the immune response to SARS-CoV-2. The samples were drawn from two sources: the first 160 participants of the ongoing ImmuneRACE study, and 950 to 1,500 subjects contributed by 6 global collaborators. Sample metadata almost always included a de-identified subject ID, COVID-19 status, age in years and sex. HLA class I and class II types, where available, came from metadata supplied by the sample provider rather than from assay-based typing. Overall study results and their limits: The quantity of clinical and demographic metadata differed by source and by participant and was supplied without curation.

Collaborating institutions collected whole blood in K2EDTA tubes following their own protocols. For TCRbeta analysis, collaborators shipped samples as frozen whole blood, isolated PBMCs, or DNA extracted from either of those sample types. The immunoSEQ Assay, a bias-controlled multiplex PCR, was used to amplify TCRbeta CDR3 regions from genomic DNA. Turning to the authors' computational methods: Within the assay, amplification of reference gene primers was used to estimate how many nucleated cells each sample contained. To quantify the absolute abundance of each unique TCRbeta CDR3 rearrangement, sequence reads were collapsed and filtered. For each sample, productive Simpson clonality was calculated as the square root of Simpson's diversity index across productive rearrangements. As stored in TCRdb, this immuneACCESS dataset retains in-frame rearrangements with V and J assigned. A fraction of the clones does not appear; measured against another copy, unresolved V genes explain less than half of the discrepancy, and the remainder lacks a known reason. V, J and clone size derive from that table, while D and trimming were established from the DNA sequence. Across this sample there are about 190,000 clones, with around 90% seen only once. The leading ten clones occupy roughly 4.7% of the sample.

With respect to this clone: Its antigen is unknown. Within one base of it there is no much larger clone, and no base qualities were kept.

The germline V gene (reference sequence) yields LNHDA for CDR1 and SQIVND for CDR2. Including cysteine and phenylalanine, the CDR3 has 13 amino acids. Here the CDR3 DNA is all that survives: 39 bases in frame from base 1. Between the V and J ends, shortened by 10 bases and 0 bases respectively, the junction contains 10 bases. The sequence links TRBV19 to TRBJ1-3; no D gene is confidently identified. The material sequenced was peripheral blood. This TCR was sampled from a human donor in a cohort sampled during active COVID-19. The CDR3 loop reads CATRRGSGNTIYF. The DNA is as follows: TGTGCCACTAGACGCGGCTCTGGAAACACCATATATTTT.